Listed below are T cell receptor beta chains from one sample, sequenced in a study of technical replicates of blood from a few donors. Generated by immunoSEQ multiplex PCR, the TCRdb table keeps only in-frame clones and is missing some. Of tens of thousands of clones in the sample, 75% to 95% were seen once. Sequences were obtained from T cells isolated from PBMCs. All receptors derive from a human donor in good health. The conserved cysteine and the conserved F or W are not part of the CDR3 here. D genes are given only for firm matches.

CDR3,V,D
SVEDGQGATGELF,TRBV29-1,TRBD1
ASTPWGGGGVYNEQF,TRBV27,.
ASRPGTGMNTEAF,TRBV19,TRBD1
ASSLLADPTYEQY,TRBV7-2,TRBD2
ASSFGTGKGPYEQY,TRBV27,TRBD1
ASSEVEGRNTIY,TRBV2,.
ASSLASTRYNEQF,TRBV7-2,.
ASSPGQLQLNGEAF,TRBV18,.
ASSAEYQETQY,TRBV5-4,.
ASSLLLDTQY,TRBV5-4,.
ASSVSGRTTDTQY,TRBV11-2,TRBD2
ASSRDRAEAF,TRBV5-8,TRBD1
ASSYSWPAVYEQY,TRBV6-5,.
ASSYGKNTEAF,TRBV19,.
ASSLSGLRQPQH,TRBV7-8,.
ASSPSRDRLGGGQF,TRBV11-1,.
ASSFPTSGSNEQF,TRBV5-1,TRBD2
ASSLDIQGNQPQH,TRBV7-2,.
ASSSQGRGNTEAF,TRBV7-3,.
ASSLWAGTNEKLF,TRBV27,.
ASSLRVVGYSYEQY,TRBV5-1,.
ASSQERYRGKAGEETQY,TRBV4-3,.
ASSPLVSVNTEAF,TRBV5-4,.
ASSLTTGVSEQY,TRBV5-4,.
SVSGSERYNEQF,TRBV29-1,.
ASSPTRADTQY,TRBV7-8,.
ASSQIGGLNEQY,TRBV4-1,.
ASRGSSAEQF,TRBV6-1,.
ASSPDGRGGSYEQY,TRBV4-1,TRBD2
ASSPLAPEAF,TRBV7-9,.
ASSRTSGSPNEQF,TRBV7-2,TRBD2
ASSSYTSEAYEQY,TRBV13,TRBD2
ASSLETGTANIAKNIQY,TRBV7-2,TRBD1
AGALRAGESLGTGELF,TRBV10-1,TRBD2
AIRDQGGKETQY,TRBV10-3,.
ASSYPSNTDTQY,TRBV6-5,.
ASKLADREY,TRBV2,TRBD1
ASSFLGSSYEQY,TRBV5-1,.
ASSLSTGTSAYNEQF,TRBV4-3,TRBD2
ASSSTTGGFTETQY,TRBV27,TRBD1